This T cell receptor beta chain came from a study of beta chain features in type 1 diabetes. Findings of the study overall: Significant though moderate, a shortening of TCRB CDR3s appeared in all four CD4+ subsets of Type 1 diabetes patients. VDJ junctions from patients with type 1 diabetes contained fewer insertions and more deletions.

All of the isolated RNA was reverse transcribed, so expressed TCRB transcripts were sequenced. Sequencing was performed with immunoSEQ multiplex PCR; in TCRdb, only in-frame clones are kept and a portion is missing. The sample carries about 250,000 clones, 9.5% to 13% recorded once. Germline V gives CDR1 SGHVS, CDR2 FQNEAQ. The V and J ends lost 5 bases and 9 bases respectively, with 8 bases between them. CDR3 length: 11 amino acids. Note on this clone: What it recognizes is unknown.

The TCR was taken from a man under 40 with type 1 diabetes. The rearrangement joins TRBV7-8 to TRBJ2-1, with no clear D. What was sequenced was naive CD4+ T cells from blood. CDR3 coding DNA: TGTGCCAGCAGCCGAGATGGTGAGCAGTTCTTC. It is translated as CASSRDGEQFF.